This record looks at one T cell receptor (beta chain) sequence and its context. What it binds is unknown. CDR1 and CDR2 from the germline V gene are SQVTM and ANQGSEA. The CDR3 totals 15 residues. The V and J ends lost 7 bases and 7 bases respectively, with 23 bases between them. A J-beta primer mix and a sample-barcoded 5' primer were used in a second PCR of about 7 to 12 cycles. In TCRdb, the 5' RACE reads were re-called with MiXCR into one record per CDR3 protein. The sample contains 600,000 to 650,000 distinct CDR3 sequences, roughly 58% of which appear only once. The data stem from a study of blood T cells in healthy people across ages. Study outcomes and limitations: More naive CD4+ cells and higher diversity were found in long-lived than in aged donors. Changes seen in expanded clonotypes were possibly confounded by donor CMV status left unknown.

Drawn from each donor were roughly 10 milliliters of peripheral blood. Per sample, no less than 5 micrograms of total RNA were extracted. The sample comprised blood. The chain is built from TRBV29-1 and TRBJ2-1, with D possibly TRBD2 on 6 matching bases. This clonotype originated in a man between 60 and 75 years old in good health. The CDR3 DNA reads as TGCAGCGCACCGAGGAGGGCAGAAGGGGAAAATGAGCAGTTCTTC. Translated, it gives CSAPRRAEGENEQFF.